The 22 T cell receptor beta chains below all came from one sample that was sequenced in a study of response to subunit inactivated influenza vaccine. A single record per CDR3 protein comes from TCRdb applying MiXCR to the RT-PCR reads. The sample lists about 540,000 distinct CDR3 sequences, under 30% occurring once. This sample also belongs to another study, concerning T cells expressing NK-cell markers. That source reports: TCR beta libraries carry UMIs added by 5'RACE template switching.

The sample here was CD4+ T cells sorted from PBMCs, taken roughly 13 days after vaccination. Receptors originate from a man in his fifties who received an inactivated influenza vaccine.

This clonotype has just a few counts. The V and J genes are TRBV19 and TRBJ2-5, with 7 bases identical to TRBD2. The CDR3 is made up of 14 amino acids. V gave up 5 bases and J gave up 5 bases; unmatched junction bases: 8. Germline V lookup: CDR1 LNHDA, CDR2 SQIVND (reference sequence). The CDR3 region has the DNA TGTGCCAGTAGTCGTGGGAGGGGTACGGAGACCCAGTACTTC. It yields the protein CASSRGRGTETQYF.

This clonotype has a handful of counts. The chain employs TRBV7-2 and TRBJ2-2, with 9 bases fitting TRBD1. The CDR3 has 16 residues. After removal of 5 bases from V and 6 bases from J, the junction contained 10 bases not matched to a gene. Germline CDR1 reads SGHTA; CDR2 reads FQGNSA. Written as DNA, the CDR3 is TGTGCCAGCAGCCGAGGATCACAGGGGGCGGCCGGGGAGCTGTTTTTT. Translated: CASSRGSQGAAGELFF.

This sequence joins TRBV6-5 and TRBJ2-3, with a weak D call TRBD2 (6 bases). The CDR3 covers 17 residues. The V end lost 1 base, the J end lost 0 bases, and 14 bases lay between the germline ends. Germline V gene data show CDR1 as MNHEY and CDR2 as SVGAGI. The CDR3 loop is CASSYFGAGPSTDTQYF. Here the CDR3 DNA reads TGTGCCAGCAGTTACTTTGGGGCGGGACCTAGCACAGATACGCAGTATTTT.

This chain connects TRBV5-1 to TRBJ2-3, with D tentatively TRBD2 (7 bases). There are 15 residues in the CDR3. Trimming shortened V by 2 bases and J by 6 bases, and 16 bases separated the two germline ends. Germline V gene data show CDR1 as SGHRS and CDR2 as YFSETQ. The CDR3 is CASSLRGARLDTQYF. The CDR3 DNA reads TGCGCCAGCAGCTTACGGGGGGCGCGTCTGGATACGCAGTATTTT.

Concerning this clonotype itself: A much bigger clone sits one base away, suggesting this may be a read error. This sequence joins TRBV7-8 and TRBJ2-1; D may be TRBD2 (6 bases). In germline, CDR1 is SGHVS, CDR2 FQNEAQ. The CDR3 runs to 15 residues. The CDR3 coding sequence is TGTGCCGGCAGCTCCTGGGCGGGACCAAGTGGTGAGCAGTTCTTC. This sequence encodes CAGSSWAGPSGEQFF.

Written as DNA, the CDR3 is TGCAGTGCTAGAGCAGGGACGTCCTCGGGCGACGAGCAGTACTTC. It codes for CSARAGTSSGDEQYF. The chain couples TRBV20-1 to TRBJ2-7; D possibly uses TRBD1 or TRBD2 (5 bases each). Trimming shortened V by 1 base and J by 5 bases, and 18 bases separated the two germline ends. CDR1 is DFQATT and CDR2 is SNEGSKA in the germline V gene (reference sequence). The CDR3 runs to 15 residues.

This clonotype was recorded a few times. J is TRBJ1-6 and V is TRBV12-3 or TRBV12-4; D gene ambiguous. The CDR3 has 14 residues. V was pared by 6 bases and J by 2 bases, with 8 bases between. In DNA, the CDR3 is TGTGCCAGCAGAGAGACCACCTATAATTCACCCCTCCACTTT. This translates into CASRETTYNSPLHF.

V is TRBV5-1 and J is TRBJ2-3, with TRBD1 identical over 9 bases. This CDR3 comprises 16 residues. The ends lost 1 base at V and 4 bases at J; junction bases unmatched: 7. Per the germline V gene, CDR1 is SGHRS and CDR2 is YFSETQ. The DNA of the CDR3 is TGCGCCAGCAGCTTGACCGGGACAGGGCTAGCAGATACGCAGTATTTT. Translated: CASSLTGTGLADTQYF.

The chain uses TRBV5-1 and TRBJ2-5; 7 bases are shared with TRBD1. This CDR3 comprises 12 residues. Germline V gene lookup returns CDR1 SGHRS and CDR2 YFSETQ. Trimming at V came to 5 bases and at J to 5 bases, leaving 3 bases not matched to a gene. This chain's CDR3 is CASRGQLETQYF. The CDR3 DNA sequence: TGCGCCAGCAGGGGACAGTTGGAGACCCAGTACTTC.

This clonotype was found a few times. At one boundary the junction diverges from the germline segment, which might be a read error. This chain uses TRBV20-1 with TRBJ2-5; 12 nucleotides agree with TRBD2. CDR1 is DFQATT and CDR2 is SNEGSKA in the germline V gene (reference sequence). This CDR3 is built from 13 residues. CDR3 region: CSAPPSNRLAGVF. In DNA form, the CDR3 reads TGCAGTGCCCCGCCCTCGAACCGACTAGCGGGGGTTTTC.

This clonotype showed up just a few times. V is TRBV28 and J is TRBJ2-1; D tentatively reads TRBD1 or TRBD2 (6 bases each). Trimming shortened V by 4 bases and J by 6 bases, and 16 bases separated the two germline ends. CDR3 length: 15 residues. The germline CDR1 and CDR2 sequences are MDHEN and SYDVKM. The CDR3 loop reads CASSYGGTTVNEQFF. DNA of the CDR3: TGTGCCAGCAGTTATGGCGGGACAACGGTCAATGAGCAGTTCTTC.

The chain carries TRBV10-3 and TRBJ2-3, with D perhaps matching TRBD1 (6 bases). Trimming removed 6 bases from V and 2 bases from J, with 12 bases in between. CDR1 is ENHRY and CDR2 is SYGVKD in the germline V gene. The CDR3 has 14 amino acids. The DNA for the CDR3 is TGTGCCATCAGGAGGACAGATCTCACAGATACGCAGTATTTT. Its protein product is CAIRRTDLTDTQYF.

This clonotype was seen a few times. This chain joins TRBV7-2 and TRBJ1-2; 10 bases are shared with TRBD1. The V gene end was trimmed by 4 bases and the J gene end by 5 bases; junction bases not matched to a gene: 4. Looked up from germline, CDR1 is SGHTA and CDR2 is FQGNSA. The CDR3 length is 14 residues. CDR3 region: CASSSTGQGYGYTF. CDR3 DNA: TGTGCCAGCAGCTCAACGGGACAGGGGTATGGCTACACCTTC.

This clonotype was recorded a few times. This rearrangement joins TRBV20-1 to TRBJ2-5; TRBD2 aligns across 7 bases. The CDR3 is made up of 14 amino acids. V trimming: 7 bases; J trimming: 7 bases; junction bases outside the gene matches: 15. Looked up from germline, CDR1 is DFQATT and CDR2 is SNEGSKA (reference sequence). The CDR3 bases are TGCAGTGTCAAAGGCCAGGCGGGAGTCGGGACCCAGTACTTC. This sequence encodes CSVKGQAGVGTQYF.

The V call is TRBV3-1, the J call TRBJ2-1; D is perhaps TRBD1 (5 bases). Germline V gene lookup returns CDR1 LGHDT and CDR2 YNNKEL (reference sequence). The CDR3 spans 14 residues. V shed 4 bases and J shed 10 bases, with 17 bases lying between them. CDR3 protein: CASSRLAGSHEQFF. CDR3 bases: TGTGCCAGCAGCCGCCTCGCAGGGTCCCACGAGCAGTTCTTC.

This clonotype has a handful of counts. The rearrangement joins TRBV7-2 to TRBJ1-1; D is ambiguous. V was shortened by 5 bases and J by 3 bases, with 13 bases between the two germline ends. This CDR3 is built from 14 residues. From germline, CDR1 is SGHTA and CDR2 FQGNSA. The CDR3 nucleotides read TGTGCCAGCAGCGCAGGAGCTGGGGACACTGAAGCTTTCTTT. This translates into CASSAGAGDTEAFF.

The rearrangement uses TRBV5-4 and TRBJ2-5, with D perhaps TRBD1 (6 bases). Germline assignment: CDR1 SGHNT and CDR2 YYREEE (reference sequence). CDR3 size: 14 residues. Trimming removed 3 bases at V and 4 bases at J, with 13 bases between. The CDR3 nucleotides are TGTGCCAGCAGCTCAAAACAGGGCGGAGAGACCCAGTACTTC. This sequence encodes CASSSKQGGETQYF. Variable domain in full (rest from reference TRBV5-4 and TRBJ2-5): ETGVTQSPTHLIKTRGQQVTLRCSSQSGHNTVSWYQQALGQGPQFIFQYYREEENGRGNFPPRFSGLQFPNYSSELNVNALELDDSALYLCASSSKQGGETQYFGPGTRLLVL.

This clonotype has just a few counts. The chain combines TRBV6-2 or TRBV6-3 with TRBJ1-4; TRBD1 aligns across 7 bases. Trimming removed 6 bases from V and 4 bases from J; junction bases left unmatched: 11. Germline loops: CDR1 MNHEY, CDR2 SVGEGT. The CDR3 extends over 16 amino acids. The CDR3: CASSLGQRQNNEKLFF. For the CDR3, the DNA is TGTGCCAGCAGCCTGGGACAGCGCCAGAATAATGAAAAACTGTTTTTT.

The rearrangement links TRBV9 to TRBJ2-1; 8 nucleotides align to TRBD2. CDR1 SGDLS and CDR2 YYNGEE come from the germline V gene. The V gene end was trimmed by 4 bases and the J gene end by 9 bases; junction bases not matched to a gene: 9. The CDR3 consists of 14 residues. This CDR3 is CASSLDPGGGEQFF. Here the CDR3 DNA reads TGTGCCAGCAGCCTGGACCCGGGAGGGGGTGAGCAGTTCTTC.

This clonotype has a count of ten or more. The CDR3 spells CSANSPGRPGEGAFF. CDR3 nucleotides: TGCAGTGCTAATTCCCCAGGGCGTCCCGGAGAAGGAGCTTTCTTT. The V gene is TRBV20-1, the J gene TRBJ1-1; tentatively, D is TRBD1 (5 bases). Trimming cost V 4 bases and J 10 bases, with 25 bases left between them. Germline CDR1 reads DFQATT; CDR2 reads SNEGSKA (reference sequence). This CDR3 spans 15 amino acids.

This clonotype occurred a few times. The chain combines TRBV7-2 with TRBJ1-1; D call uncertain. The CDR3 spans 12 residues. V lost 1 base and J 6 bases, leaving 6 bases between the germline ends. Per germline, CDR1 SGHTA and CDR2 FQGNSA. The CDR3 DNA is TGTGCCAGCAGCTTAGAAGTCTCTGAAGCTTTCTTT. This encodes CASSLEVSEAFF.

In this sample, this clonotype turned up many times. The chain carries TRBV7-6 and TRBJ2-1; 8 bases are a match to TRBD2. This CDR3 comprises 14 residues. The J segment lost 7 bases and the V segment lost 5 bases, leaving 7 bases of the junction unmatched. Germline V gene data show CDR1 as SGHVS and CDR2 as FNYEAQ. The CDR3 bases are TGTGCCAGCAGCAGCGGGACTAGTAGTAATGAGCAGTTCTTC. Translated, it gives CASSSGTSSNEQFF.